Below, 18 T cell receptor beta chains from the same sample are listed, as sequenced in a study of T cell responses to AZD1222 COVID-19 vaccine. Profiled with immunoSEQ multiplex PCR; TCRdb holds only in-frame clones, not every one. The sample shows approximately 150,000 clones, roughly 94% of them seen only once. Sequencing used peripheral blood, obtained on day 0 of AZD1222 vaccination. Receptors originate from an adult in good health.

In its sample, this clone was seen once. The V gene is TRBV7-2, the J gene TRBJ2-7; D may be TRBD1 (5 bases). V dropped 4 bases and J dropped 0 bases, with 19 bases sitting between them. Germline V CDR1 and CDR2: SGHTA, FQGNSA. CDR3 size: 17 residues. The CDR3: CASSSSPDKYNSYEQYV. DNA for the CDR3: TGTGCCAGCAGCTCATCGCCGGACAAGTACAACTCCTACGAGCAGTACGTC.

The chain has TRBV6-6 and TRBJ1-6; unclear D gene. Germline V CDR1 and CDR2: MNHNY, SVGAGI (reference sequence). The germline V and J ends were trimmed by 7 bases and 8 bases, with 12 bases remaining between them. The CDR3 sequence is 13 residues long. The CDR3 DNA reads as TGTGCCAGCAACTACTCACCGGATTCACCCCTCCACTTT. Translating gives CASNYSPDSPLHF.

This rearrangement joins TRBV21-1 to TRBJ2-4; the table assigns TRBD2, which was not confirmed against the DNA. TRBV21-1 is listed as a pseudogene. The CDR3 length is 14 residues. DNA of the CDR3: TGTGCCAGCAGCTATCGGCCGGGAGAAAACATTCAGTACTTC. Protein product: CASSYRPGENIQYF.

This clone was recorded only once. The rearrangement links TRBV5-4 to TRBJ1-1; D is possibly TRBD1 (5 bases). The CDR3 has 16 residues. Germline V gene data show CDR1 as SGHNT and CDR2 as YYREEE (reference sequence). V was trimmed by 3 bases and J by 3 bases, leaving 18 bases between them. This CDR3 reads CASSSPRLGEDTEAFF. For the CDR3, the DNA is TGTGCCAGCAGCTCGCCGAGGCTGGGGGAGGACACTGAAGCTTTCTTT.

This clone was detected a few times. The chain employs TRBV4-3 and TRBJ2-1; either TRBD1 or TRBD2 may supply D (5 bases each). Germline V gene lookup returns CDR1 LGHNA and CDR2 YSLEER. Trimming pared 1 base from V and 2 bases from J, leaving 9 bases between. This CDR3 region has 15 residues. The CDR3 loop is CASSQGDPTYNEQFF. The CDR3 region has the DNA TGCGCCAGCAGCCAAGGGGACCCTACCTACAATGAGCAGTTCTTC.

The chain couples TRBV19 to TRBJ2-2; TRBD1 is a possible D gene (6 bases). Germline V CDR1 and CDR2: LNHDA, SQIVND (reference sequence). The CDR3 totals 15 residues. Trimming removed 3 bases at V and 2 bases at J, with 10 bases between. This chain's CDR3 is CASSISGTNTGELFF. CDR3 nucleotide sequence: TGTGCCAGTAGTATTTCAGGGACAAACACCGGGGAGCTGTTTTTT.

This sequence joins TRBV21-1 and TRBJ2-1; the table's TRBD1 call for D was not verified on the DNA. TRBV21-1 is an annotated pseudogene. The CDR3 has 15 amino acids. The CDR3 spells CASSKGHSRYNEQFF. The CDR3 region has the DNA TGTGCCAGCAGCAAAGGACACAGCCGTTACAATGAGCAGTTCTTC.

The rearrangement joins TRBV5-4 to TRBJ2-3; D ambiguous. The CDR3 consists of 12 residues. The germline gives CDR1 SGHNT, CDR2 YYREEE (reference sequence). The V end was cut by 4 bases, the J end by 8 bases, with 11 bases between. In DNA, the CDR3 is TGTGCCAGCAGCCGAAACCCGTCTACGCAGTATTTT. Protein product: CASSRNPSTQYF.

The chain carries TRBV5-1 and TRBJ1-1; possible D gene TRBD1, 6 bases. The CDR3 is 15 amino acids. Trimming removed 3 bases at V and 1 base at J, with 13 bases between. CDR1 is SGHRS and CDR2 is YFSETQ in the germline V gene. As DNA, the CDR3 is TGCGCCAGCAGCTGGGCCCGGGGGGCGAACACTGAAGCTTTCTTT. It is translated as CASSWARGANTEAFF.

The chain combines TRBV5-1 with TRBJ2-1; 8 nucleotides agree with TRBD2. Germline values: CDR1 SGHRS, CDR2 YFSETQ. CDR3 length: 16 amino acids. Trimming at V came to 1 base and at J to 4 bases, leaving 7 bases not matched to a gene. The CDR3 nucleotides read TGCGCCAGCAGCTTGTTCTTTAGCGGGACTTACAATGAGCAGTTCTTC. Translating it yields CASSLFFSGTYNEQFF.

The rearrangement uses TRBV7-2 and TRBJ2-3; tentative D call: TRBD2 (7 bases). This CDR3 is 14 amino acids long. V was clipped by 8 bases and J by 6 bases, with 18 bases between them. Germline CDR1 SGHTA, CDR2 FQGNSA. The CDR3 spells CASSLGGVPDTQYF. The CDR3 DNA reads as TGTGCCAGCTCCCTAGGGGGGGTCCCGGATACGCAGTATTTT.

The chain recombines TRBV28 with TRBJ1-2; maybe TRBD1 (6 bases). Germline CDR1 MDHEN, CDR2 SYDVKM. The CDR3 length is 13 residues. The V end was cut by 3 bases, the J end by 6 bases, with 11 bases between. As DNA, the CDR3 is TGTGCCAGCAGTTTGCTACAGGGTGATGGCTACACCTTC. Amino acid sequence: CASSLLQGDGYTF.

There are a few counts of this clone. The V and J genes are TRBV6-4 and TRBJ1-5; 7 bases are shared with TRBD1. Per the germline V gene, CDR1 is MRHNA and CDR2 is SNTAGT. Trimming at V came to 3 bases and at J to 3 bases, leaving 2 bases not matched to a gene. There are 14 residues in the CDR3. The CDR3 protein is CASSETGDNQPQHF. The CDR3 DNA is TGTGCCAGCAGTGAAACAGGGGACAATCAGCCCCAGCATTTT.

The genes are TRBV6-5 and TRBJ1-2; TRBD1 is a possible D gene (5 bases). The V and J ends lost 6 bases and 1 base respectively, with 15 bases between them. The length of the CDR3 is 15 residues. Germline loops: CDR1 MNHEY, CDR2 SVGAGI. CDR3 sequence (DNA): TGTGCCAGCAGACGGGACCGCGTAAATAACTATGGCTACACCTTC. This gives the protein CASRRDRVNNYGYTF.

This chain links TRBV19 with TRBJ2-1; possibly TRBD1 for D (5 bases). Trimming took off 6 bases at V and 0 bases at J, with 15 bases between the two ends. This CDR3 region has 16 residues. The V gene's germline CDR1 is LNHDA and CDR2 SQIVND (reference sequence). CDR3 in amino acids: CASSPVQVSSYNEQFF. As DNA, the CDR3 is TGTGCCAGTAGCCCGGTACAGGTTAGCTCCTACAATGAGCAGTTCTTC.

V and J are TRBV5-1 and TRBJ1-5; 10 nucleotides line up with TRBD1. The junction had 6 bases not matched to a gene; V was cut back by 0 bases and J by 0 bases. This CDR3 is 18 amino acids long. The germline V gene has CDR1 SGHRS and CDR2 YFSETQ. In DNA form, the CDR3 reads TGCGCCAGCAGCTTGGGTGACAGGGGGCCCAATAGCAATCAGCCCCAGCATTTT. Translating gives CASSLGDRGPNSNQPQHF.

V and J are TRBV9 and TRBJ1-3, with D possibly matching TRBD1 (6 bases). The CDR3 sequence is 15 residues long. Trimming took 0 bases from V and 0 from J, leaving 7 bases between them. Germline V lookup: CDR1 SGDLS, CDR2 YYNGEE. CDR3 in amino acids: CASSVGRGSGNTIYF. DNA of the CDR3: TGTGCCAGCAGCGTAGGCAGGGGCTCTGGAAACACCATATATTTT.

The chain recombines TRBV6-1 with TRBJ1-5; no reliable D call. Germline values: CDR1 MNHNS, CDR2 SASEGT. The CDR3 is 15 residues long. Between the trimmed V and J ends, which lost 2 bases and 14 bases, there was a span of 22 bases. Here the CDR3 reads CASSESWTGSEREHF. The CDR3 region has the DNA TGTGCCAGCAGTGAAAGCTGGACTGGCAGCGAACGAGAGCATTTT.